This T cell receptor (beta chain) stems from a study of regulatory T cells in long-lasting Graves disease. Study-wide findings and caveats: Between persistent patients, about 2,800 public clonotypes were shared, exceeding the roughly 920 shared between new patients.

Through Arm-PCR of CDR3 regions and iRepertoire HTBI primers, TCR beta libraries were built. MiXCR, run by TCRdb on the multiplex PCR reads, gives a single entry per CDR3 protein. The sample yields approximately 470,000 distinct CDR3 sequences, roughly 20% seen once. Germline assignment: CDR1 SGHTA and CDR2 FQGNSA. CDR3 length equals 14 residues. V lost 3 bases, J lost 3 bases, and 9 bases lay in between. Time point indicated: persistent/refractory GD, antithyroid drugs over 5 years with positive TRAb. PBMCs provided the RNA from which the TCR library was made. Clinicians diagnosed Graves' disease using American Thyroid Association guidelines. An endocrinology department in Xi'an, China, recruited the patients. The table lists this clonotype with a few counts. Its antigen is currently unknown.

The chain recombines TRBV7-2 with TRBJ1-5, with D unresolved. This receptor was taken from a female donor with Graves disease. Sequenced here: peripheral blood mononuclear cells (PBMCs), sampled when the disease was refractory, from a patient treated with antithyroid drugs. This chain's CDR3 is CASSFFGDNQPQHF. Written as DNA, the CDR3 is TGTGCCAGCAGCTTCTTTGGGGACAATCAGCCCCAGCATTTT.